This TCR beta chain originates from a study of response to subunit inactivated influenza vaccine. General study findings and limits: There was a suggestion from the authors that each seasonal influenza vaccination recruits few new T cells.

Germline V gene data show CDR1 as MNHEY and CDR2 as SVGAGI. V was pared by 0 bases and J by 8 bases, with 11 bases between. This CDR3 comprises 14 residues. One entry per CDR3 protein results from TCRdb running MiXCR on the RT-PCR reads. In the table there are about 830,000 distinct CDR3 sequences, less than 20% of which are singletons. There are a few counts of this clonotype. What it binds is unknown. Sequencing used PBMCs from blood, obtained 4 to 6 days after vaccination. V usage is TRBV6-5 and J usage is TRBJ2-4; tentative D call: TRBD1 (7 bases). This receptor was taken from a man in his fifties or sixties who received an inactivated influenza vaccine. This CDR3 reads CASSYSRDSYIQYF. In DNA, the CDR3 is TGTGCCAGCAGTTACTCGCGGGACAGCTACATTCAGTACTTC.